The 22 T cell receptor beta chains below come from one sample, sequenced in a study of blood T cell repertoires in COVID-19. Only in-frame clones appear in the TCRdb table, and some are missing; sequencing was by immunoSEQ multiplex PCR. The profile shows some 85,000 clones, 80% of them singletons. Material: peripheral blood. These receptors were obtained from a woman of 80 years or more with acute or convalescent COVID-19.

The chain joins TRBV11-2 to TRBJ1-1; D possibly corresponds to TRBD1 (5 bases). Germline V gives CDR1 SGHAT, CDR2 FQNNGV. This CDR3 is built from 12 residues. Trimming removed 8 bases from V and 10 bases from J, with 17 bases in between. CDR3 nucleotide sequence: TGTGCCAGCTCGGAACTGGGGCTAGGAGCTTTCTTT. Protein sequence: CASSELGLGAFF.

The chain employs TRBV2 and TRBJ1-4; TRBD1 agrees at 7 bases. The J segment lost 8 bases and the V segment lost 4 bases, leaving 10 bases of the junction unmatched. The CDR3 covers 15 residues. Germline V lookup: CDR1 SNHLY, CDR2 FYNNEI. CDR3 amino acids: CASSVTVGGGEKLFF. CDR3 nucleotide sequence: TGTGCCAGCAGTGTTACCGTCGGAGGGGGCGAAAAACTGTTTTTT.

The chain joins TRBV11-2 to TRBJ1-1, with TRBD1 matching 8 bases. Germline CDR1 and CDR2: SGHAT and FQNNGV. The CDR3 is 17 residues long. Trimming took 0 bases from V and 0 from J; bases not matched to a gene: 6. The CDR3 reads CASSLDLNRGMNTEAFF. CDR3 bases: TGTGCCAGCAGCTTAGATTTGAACAGGGGGATGAACACTGAAGCTTTCTTT.

The chain couples TRBV5-1 to TRBJ1-2; D is uncertain. The CDR3 is 14 amino acids. Trimming shortened V by 2 bases and J by 0 bases, and 8 bases separated the two germline ends. CDR1 SGHRS and CDR2 YFSETQ come from the germline V gene. The CDR3 nucleotides read TGCGCCAGCAGCTTAGACGGAGCTAACTATGGCTACACCTTC. Translated: CASSLDGANYGYTF.

The genes are TRBV5-1 and TRBJ2-7, with D tentatively TRBD2 (5 bases). V was pared by 0 bases and J by 5 bases, with 15 bases between. Germline V CDR1 and CDR2: SGHRS, YFSETQ. The CDR3 loop spans 15 amino acids. CDR3 protein: CASSLAGNSVDEQYF. The CDR3 DNA follows: TGCGCCAGCAGCTTGGCCGGGAATAGCGTAGACGAGCAGTACTTC.

The chain carries TRBV28 and TRBJ1-3; D uncertain. Germline V gives CDR1 MDHEN, CDR2 SYDVKM. V lost 3 bases and J 0 bases, leaving 9 bases between the germline ends. The CDR3 runs 15 residues. The CDR3 DNA is TGTGCCAGCAGTTTGCCGGGGTCCTCTGGAAACACCATATATTTT. This encodes CASSLPGSSGNTIYF.

This clone was detected a few times. The genes are TRBV6-6 and TRBJ2-2; 12 bases are shared with TRBD2. The CDR3 contains 15 residues. J lost 5 bases, V lost 5 bases, and 3 bases had no gene match. Germline V gives CDR1 MNHNY, CDR2 SVGAGI (reference sequence). CDR3 sequence: CASSKLAGGTGELFF. The CDR3 nucleotides are TGTGCCAGCAGTAAGCTAGCGGGGGGGACCGGGGAGCTGTTTTTT.

The V and J genes are TRBV7-8 and TRBJ1-1; D gene ambiguous. CDR1 SGHVS and CDR2 FQNEAQ come from the germline V gene. The CDR3 sequence is 11 residues long. V was cut by 5 bases and J by 11 bases, with 12 bases left in between. The CDR3 DNA is TGTGCCAGCAGCCTCCGGTCGCGGGCTTTCTTT. Its protein is CASSLRSRAFF.

The chain has TRBV18 and TRBJ1-6; possible D gene TRBD1, 6 bases. Trimming cost V 8 bases and J 14 bases, with 22 bases left between them. CDR3 size: 14 residues. CDR1 and CDR2 (germline): KGHSH, LQKENI. The CDR3 loop reads CASADSPLGSALHF. Written as DNA, the CDR3 is TGTGCCAGCGCGGACAGCCCGCTGGGATCAGCCCTCCACTTT.

This clone was detected only a few times. This rearrangement joins TRBV11-1 to TRBJ2-7; 7 bases fit TRBD2. V lost 2 bases and J lost 2; bases outside the gene matches: 9. CDR1 and CDR2 (germline): SGHAT, FQDESV (reference sequence). CDR3 size: 16 residues. The CDR3 DNA reads TGTGCCAGCAGCTTAAGACCCTCAGCGGGGCCCTACGAGCAGTACTTC. The encoded protein is CASSLRPSAGPYEQYF.

The V gene is TRBV19, the J gene TRBJ1-1, with D perhaps TRBD1 (5 bases). The V end was cut by 7 bases, the J end by 10 bases, with 22 bases between. CDR3 length: 14 residues. CDR1 and CDR2 (germline): LNHDA, SQIVND (reference sequence). The chain's CDR3 is CASTKRKGAPRAFF. CDR3 sequence (DNA): TGTGCCAGTACCAAACGCAAAGGGGCCCCCAGAGCTTTCTTT.

The V and J genes are TRBV10-3 and TRBJ2-3; TRBD2 might be the D (6 bases). The germline CDR1 and CDR2 sequences are ENHRY and SYGVKD. This CDR3 is 16 amino acids long. Trimming took 4 bases from V and 4 from J, leaving 18 bases between them. The CDR3 region has the DNA TGTGCCATCAGTGGCGGCGGTGGCGGGATATCAGATACGCAGTATTTT. It is translated as CAISGGGGGISDTQYF.

The J gene is TRBJ1-1, the V gene TRBV29-1; 7 positions match TRBD1. The CDR3 is 14 amino acids. From germline, CDR1 is SQVTM and CDR2 ANQGSEA. V was pared by 8 bases and J by 4 bases, with 13 bases of the junction left unmatched. The CDR3 sequence is CSSTKQGKGTEAFF. The CDR3 coding sequence is TGCAGCTCTACGAAACAGGGGAAGGGCACTGAAGCTTTCTTT.

The chain couples TRBV5-1 to TRBJ2-7; 9 bases align to TRBD1. The CDR3 sequence is 15 residues long. Looked up from germline, CDR1 is SGHRS and CDR2 is YFSETQ. The J segment lost 7 bases and the V segment lost 1 base, leaving 9 bases of the junction unmatched. CDR3 in DNA: TGCGCCAGCAGCTTGAGACAGGGGGGTACAGGGGAGCAGTACTTC. This codes for CASSLRQGGTGEQYF. Using reference TRBV5-1 and TRBJ2-7 for the parts outside the CDR3, the full variable domain is KAGVTQTPRYLIKTRGQQVTLSCSPISGHRSVSWYQQTPGQGLQFLFEYFSETQRNKGNFPGRFSGRQFSNSRSEMNVSTLELGDSALYLCASSLRQGGTGEQYFGPGTRLTVT.

The genes are TRBV6-1 and TRBJ2-7; D possibly corresponds to TRBD2 (6 bases). Trimming pared 5 bases from V and 2 bases from J, leaving 13 bases between. Germline V gives CDR1 MNHNS, CDR2 SASEGT. The CDR3 runs to 14 residues. The CDR3 DNA reads TGTGCCAGCAGTATCGGAGGGGAAACCTACGAGCAGTACTTC. It encodes CASSIGGETYEQYF.

The chain uses TRBV10-3 and TRBJ2-7; 10 bases align to TRBD1. Germline V gene lookup returns CDR1 ENHRY and CDR2 SYGVKD. J lost 2 bases, V lost 2 bases, and 3 bases had no gene match. The CDR3 is 15 amino acids. The CDR3 coding sequence is TGTGCCATCAGTGAGGGGGACAGGGGAACCTACGAGCAGTACTTC. Amino acids: CAISEGDRGTYEQYF.

The chain employs TRBV7-2 and TRBJ2-4; D gene ambiguous. The CDR3 is made up of 13 amino acids. V gave up 5 bases and J gave up 1 base, with 6 bases separating them. Germline CDR1 SGHTA, CDR2 FQGNSA. CDR3 bases: TGTGCCAGCAGCCCCTCGGCCAAAAACATTCAGTACTTC. This codes for CASSPSAKNIQYF.

The V call is TRBV3-1 (or the pseudogene TRBV3-2), the J call TRBJ2-3; no reliable D call. This CDR3 is 13 amino acids long. Germline CDR1 reads LGHDT; CDR2 reads YNNKEL (reference sequence). Deletions cut 5 bases from V and 2 bases from J, with 8 bases between. In DNA form, the CDR3 reads TGTGCCAGCAGCTCTTACTTCACAGATACGCAGTATTTT. It translates to CASSSYFTDTQYF.

The sample holds many counts of this clone. The CDR3 nucleotides read TGTGCCAGCTCACCACCCGGGATAGACTACGAGCAGTACTTC. This gives the protein CASSPPGIDYEQYF. The rearrangement links TRBV18 to TRBJ2-7, with a tentative D call TRBD2 (5 bases). Germline assignment: CDR1 KGHSH and CDR2 LQKENI. The CDR3 has 14 amino acids. The V end was cut by 0 bases, the J end by 3 bases, with 9 bases between.

The CDR3 sequence is CAIKARDRDETQYF. The CDR3 DNA reads as TGTGCCATCAAGGCTCGGGACAGGGATGAGACCCAGTACTTC. The rearrangement uses TRBV10-3 and TRBJ2-5; 9 bases are a match to TRBD1. The CDR3 runs to 14 residues. The trim removed 7 bases at V and 5 bases at J, leaving 8 bases unmatched. Germline CDR1 is ENHRY and CDR2 is SYGVKD.

J is TRBJ2-4 and V is TRBV18; 9 bases are a match to TRBD1. This CDR3 is built from 17 residues. The junction had 11 bases not matched to a gene; V was cut back by 2 bases and J by 6 bases. Germline values: CDR1 KGHSH, CDR2 LQKENI. Written as DNA, the CDR3 is TGTGCCAGCTCACCAAGCCCGGGACAGGGAACCGGAAACATTCAGTACTTC. It specifies CASSPSPGQGTGNIQYF.

This CDR3 reads CASSPRPSGFTYEQYF. As DNA, the CDR3 is TGTGCCAGCTCACCACGGCCTAGCGGGTTCACCTACGAGCAGTACTTC. The chain couples TRBV18 to TRBJ2-7, with 8 bases fitting TRBD2. The CDR3 contains 16 residues. The junction had 7 bases not matched to a gene; V was cut back by 1 base and J by 2 bases. From germline, CDR1 is KGHSH and CDR2 LQKENI.